This TCR beta chain derives from a study of blood T cell repertoires in COVID-19. At the level of the study: Specimens from acute and convalescent COVID-19 originated in the United States, Italy and Spain.

V was pared by 1 base and J by 2 bases, with 15 bases between. Germline V gene lookup returns CDR1 MGHRA and CDR2 YSYEKL. This CDR3 spans 16 amino acids. In the authors' methods: Nucleated cell counts were estimated from reference gene primer amplification. Libraries were prepared by immunoSEQ multiplex PCR; TCRdb keeps only in-frame clonotypes and omits some of them. From that table come the V and J calls and clone size; the DNA was used to work out D and trimming. The sample consists of about 240,000 clones, around 87% of them appearing once. The chain is built from TRBV4-1 and TRBJ2-7; perhaps TRBD1 as D (7 bases). This TCR was recovered from a woman in her sixties or seventies with active or convalescent COVID-19. Sample: peripheral blood. The CDR3 coding sequence is TGCGCCAGCAGCCAAGGGGCGGGACAGCTAGCCTACGAGCAGTACTTC. Translation gives CASSQGAGQLAYEQYF.